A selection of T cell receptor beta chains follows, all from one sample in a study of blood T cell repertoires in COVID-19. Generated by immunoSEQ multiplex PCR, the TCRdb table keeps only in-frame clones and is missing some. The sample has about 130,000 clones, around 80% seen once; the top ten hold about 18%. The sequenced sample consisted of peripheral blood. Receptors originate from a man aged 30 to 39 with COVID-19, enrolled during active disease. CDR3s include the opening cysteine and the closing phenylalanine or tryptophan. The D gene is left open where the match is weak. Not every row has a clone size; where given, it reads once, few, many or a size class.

TGTGCCAGCAGCCATTGGCGGTCTAGCGACGGAGATACGCAGTATTTT,CASSHWRSSDGDTQYF,.,TRBV3-1/TRBV3-2,.,TRBJ2-3
TGTGCCAGTAGTATGAGAGCAGGGGATAATGAAAAACTGTTTTTT,CASSMRAGDNEKLFF,.,TRBV19,few,TRBJ1-4
TGTGCCAGTAGGGGGGCTGGGGGCAATCAGCCCCAGCATTTT,CASRGAGGNQPQHF,.,TRBV19,few,TRBJ1-5
TGTGCCAGCTCACCTGGTGGGTCTGACTACTATCTCTACGAGCAGTACTTC,CASSPGGSDYYLYEQYF,.,TRBV18,once,TRBJ2-7
TGCGCCAGCAGGCCTTTAGTGATGAACACTGAAGCTTTCTTT,CASRPLVMNTEAFF,.,TRBV5-1,.,TRBJ1-1
TGTGCCAGCAGCCAAGATTTCCTAGCGGGGGGCTTAGCCAAAAACATTCAGTACTTC,CASSQDFLAGGLAKNIQYF,TRBD2,TRBV3-1/TRBV3-2,.,TRBJ2-4
TGTGAGTCCTCGAGGATGAACACCGGGGAGCTGTTTTTT,CESSRMNTGELFF,.,TRBV6-5,.,TRBJ2-2
TGTGCCAGCAGCTTGGGACTAGCGGGATTAATCGATTACGAGCAGTACTTC,CASSLGLAGLIDYEQYF,TRBD2,TRBV5-4,few,TRBJ2-7
TGTGCCAGCAGGGAGTGGGACACCGATCAAGAGACCCAGTACTTC,CASREWDTDQETQYF,.,TRBV7-9,.,TRBJ2-5
TGCGCCAGCAGCCAACCAGGGGACAGCCCCTACGAGCAGTACTTC,CASSQPGDSPYEQYF,TRBD1,TRBV4-1,.,TRBJ2-7
TGTGCCAGTAGTCTTGAGGTGAACACTGAAGCTTTCTTT,CASSLEVNTEAFF,.,TRBV19,.,TRBJ1-1
TGTGCCAGCAGCCTCCGGACAGGGACAGAGACCCAGTACTTC,CASSLRTGTETQYF,TRBD1,TRBV13,.,TRBJ2-5
TGTGCCAGTAGTATCGGGACAGGGGCTAACCAAGAGACCCAGTACTTC,CASSIGTGANQETQYF,TRBD1,TRBV19,.,TRBJ2-5
TGTGCCAGCAGTGCTCTAGGACTCGCAACTAATGAAAAACTGTTTTTT,CASSALGLATNEKLFF,.,TRBV2,.,TRBJ1-4
TGTGCCAGCAGCCCGGGACAGCAAAACATTCAGTACTTC,CASSPGQQNIQYF,TRBD1,TRBV6-5,.,TRBJ2-4
TGTGCCAGCAGCTTAGCTACAGGGGAAGGCACCGGGGAGCTGTTTTTT,CASSLATGEGTGELFF,TRBD1,TRBV7-8,.,TRBJ2-2
TGTGCCAGCAGCGCCCAAGGACTAGCGGGAGTCACAGATACGCAGTATTTT,CASSAQGLAGVTDTQYF,TRBD2,TRBV9,.,TRBJ2-3
TGTGCCAGCTCACCGGGACAGGTTAATTCACCCCTCCACTTT,CASSPGQVNSPLHF,TRBD1,TRBV18,.,TRBJ1-6
TGTGCCAGCAGCTTAGGGTCTTACGGAGGGGGCGATACTGAAGCTTTCTTT,CASSLGSYGGGDTEAFF,TRBD1,TRBV7-9,.,TRBJ1-1
TGCGCCAGCAGCTTGCAAAGCGGGGGGATCCAAGAGACCCAGTACTTC,CASSLQSGGIQETQYF,TRBD2,TRBV5-1,.,TRBJ2-5
TGTGCCACTCGGGGGGCTAGCTCCTACGAGCAGTACTTC,CATRGASSYEQYF,.,TRBV7-8,.,TRBJ2-7
TGCGCCAGCAGCCAAGGGGCCCGTCAGCCCCAGCATTTT,CASSQGARQPQHF,.,TRBV4-3,.,TRBJ1-5
TGTGCCAGCAGCTTAGGCAGGGGTGAAAAACTGTTTTTT,CASSLGRGEKLFF,.,TRBV7-2,.,TRBJ1-4
TGTGCCAGCTCACCCGGGACAGGGGGCTTTGACGAGCAGTACTTC,CASSPGTGGFDEQYF,TRBD1,TRBV18,.,TRBJ2-7
TGTGCCAGTAGGCAACGACAGGGAAGGGGAGAGACCCAGTACTTC,CASRQRQGRGETQYF,TRBD1,TRBV19,once,TRBJ2-5
TGTGCCAGCAGCTCGACTAGCGGTGAGCAGTTCTTC,CASSSTSGEQFF,TRBD2,TRBV7-9,.,TRBJ2-1
TGTGCCACCAGTCCCAGGGGTCCTGGGGCCAACGTCCTGACTTTC,CATSPRGPGANVLTF,.,TRBV15,few,TRBJ2-6
TGTGCCAGCAGCGATCGATCCCGGGACAGGGGAAGGATAGGGGACACCGGGGAGCTGTTTTTT,CASSDRSRDRGRIGDTGELFF,TRBD1,TRBV9,.,TRBJ2-2
TGTGCCAGCAGCCCGGACAGGGGAATCCAAGAGACCCAGTACTTC,CASSPDRGIQETQYF,TRBD1,TRBV5-6,few,TRBJ2-5
TGTGCCAGCAGTTGGGCCAGGGTAAACTATGGCTACACCTTC,CASSWARVNYGYTF,.,TRBV28,.,TRBJ1-2
TGTGCCACCAGCAGAGATCTAGCGGGAGCGCCCTACGAGCAGTACTTC,CATSRDLAGAPYEQYF,TRBD2,TRBV15,.,TRBJ2-7
TGCGCCAGCAGCCAAGACCGAGATACCGGGGAGCTGTTTTTT,CASSQDRDTGELFF,.,TRBV4-3,.,TRBJ2-2
TGTGCCAGTAGTATAGAGGACAGGAACACTGAAGCTTTCTTT,CASSIEDRNTEAFF,.,TRBV19,.,TRBJ1-1
TGTGCCAGCATACCCGGTGCACCAAACTCCTACGAGCAGTACTTC,CASIPGAPNSYEQYF,.,TRBV28,.,TRBJ2-7
TGTGCCAGCAGTGAAGCCGACGGAGCGGGGAACACTGAAGCTTTCTTT,CASSEADGAGNTEAFF,.,TRBV6-1,.,TRBJ1-1
TGTGCCAGCAGCTTCGGGGGGTCCGTAACCTATGGCTACACCTTC,CASSFGGSVTYGYTF,.,TRBV7-2,.,TRBJ1-2
TGTGCCAGCATCACAGGGAACTCACCCCTCCACTTT,CASITGNSPLHF,.,TRBV21-1,.,TRBJ1-6
TGTGCCAGCAGCCAGACAGGGCTCTCAGGTTACGAGCAGTACTTC,CASSQTGLSGYEQYF,TRBD1,TRBV14,.,TRBJ2-7
TGTGCCAGTAGTCCCGGGGGGTTCTCCTACGAGCAGTACTTC,CASSPGGFSYEQYF,TRBD2,TRBV19,.,TRBJ2-7
TGTGCCAGCAGCTCTCTGGTAGGGGGCAAAGCTTTCTTT,CASSSLVGGKAFF,TRBD1,TRBV28,.,TRBJ1-1
TGTGCCAGTAGTATGGCCCCCGGGGGGAATCTTAACACCGGGGAGCTGTTTTTT,CASSMAPGGNLNTGELFF,TRBD2,TRBV19,few,TRBJ2-2
TGCAGCGCCCGGCTGGCAGGAGGCCCAGATACGCAGTATTTT,CSARLAGGPDTQYF,.,TRBV29-1,.,TRBJ2-3
TGCGCCAGCAGTCAGGCGGACAGCAATTCACCCCTCCACTTT,CASSQADSNSPLHF,.,TRBV5-1,.,TRBJ1-6
TGTGCCAGCAGTTACGCGGGGTCCGCGAACACCGGGGAGCTGTTTTTT,CASSYAGSANTGELFF,.,TRBV6-6,once,TRBJ2-2
TGTGCCAGCAGCTTTAGCGGGGGGGCCTCTTACGAGCAGTACTTC,CASSFSGGASYEQYF,TRBD2,TRBV6-5,.,TRBJ2-7
TGTGCCTGGAGTGGCCAGGGACTGAGCACAGATACGCAGTATTTT,CAWSGQGLSTDTQYF,.,TRBV30,.,TRBJ2-3
TGTGCCACCAGTGAAACAGGGTTGAAATTTACCGGGGAGCTGTTTTTT,CATSETGLKFTGELFF,.,TRBV24-1,.,TRBJ2-2
TGTGCCAGCAGCACAATGGAGGGCTACACCTTC,CASSTMEGYTF,.,TRBV21-1,.,TRBJ1-2
TGCGCCAGCAGCCCCGGCCGGGACAGCCCCACCCTCCACTTT,CASSPGRDSPTLHF,TRBD1,TRBV5-1,.,TRBJ1-6
TGCGCCAGCAGCGGCGGGACAGGGGGCTGGAACACTGAAGCTTTCTTT,CASSGGTGGWNTEAFF,TRBD1,TRBV5-1,.,TRBJ1-1
TGCGCCAGCAGCCCGGGACAGGAAAACTATGGCTACACCTTC,CASSPGQENYGYTF,TRBD1,TRBV5-1,.,TRBJ1-2
TGTGCCAGCGAGGGTGGGGAGACCCAGTACTTC,CASEGGETQYF,.,TRBV19,few,TRBJ2-5
TGTGCCAGCAGCTTAGAACGGGGGCGTAAGACTAGCGGGACCAGGGGAGATACGCAGTATTTT,CASSLERGRKTSGTRGDTQYF,TRBD2,TRBV11-3,.,TRBJ2-3
TGTGCCGCTAGGTCCTCGGCGAGGGAACTGGCCAACGTCCTGACTTTC,CAARSSARELANVLTF,.,TRBV19,.,TRBJ2-6
TGTGCCAGCAGTTTCCCAGGTCGAACCGAAGCTTTCTTT,CASSFPGRTEAFF,.,TRBV28,once,TRBJ1-1
TGTGCCAGCACCGTCTCTCCAGGGATCGGGGAGCTGTTTTTT,CASTVSPGIGELFF,.,TRBV2,.,TRBJ2-2
TGTGCCAGCAGACGGACAGCTAACTATGGCTACACCTTC,CASRRTANYGYTF,.,TRBV28,once,TRBJ1-2